The 9 T cell receptor beta chains below were found in one sample sequenced in a study of blood T cell repertoires in COVID-19. Data came from immunoSEQ multiplex PCR; TCRdb stores just in-frame clones and leaves some out. This table holds nearly 250,000 clones, around 88% found once. Sequencing was performed on PBMCs or T cells enriched from blood (not recorded which). The receptors here all came from a woman in her 50s who had recovered from COVID-19.

The V and J genes are TRBV5-1 and TRBJ1-5; D not certain. The CDR3 covers 13 residues. Germline CDR1 is SGHRS and CDR2 is YFSETQ. Trimming pared 4 bases from V and 4 bases from J, leaving 9 bases between. CDR3 nucleotide sequence: TGCGCCAGCAGCCTGACTCCAAATCAGCCCCAGCATTTT. It encodes CASSLTPNQPQHF.

The chain links TRBV12-3 or TRBV12-4 to TRBJ1-5, with D unresolved. Trimming took off 8 bases at V and 7 bases at J, with 15 bases between the two ends. This CDR3 is built from 13 residues. The CDR3 nucleotides read TGTGCCAGCTCCCCGCGGATCCGGCAGCCCCAGCATTTT. It is translated as CASSPRIRQPQHF.

V is TRBV15 and J is TRBJ2-7; D is undetermined. The CDR3 is made up of 11 amino acids. Deletions cut 8 bases from V and 2 bases from J, with 7 bases between. Germline CDR1 and CDR2: LNHNV and YYDKDF (reference sequence). DNA of the CDR3: TGTGCCACCGGCGACACCTACGAGCAGTACTTC. This encodes CATGDTYEQYF.

The rearrangement links TRBV11-3 to TRBJ1-2, with TRBD1 identical over 9 bases. The CDR3 is 14 amino acids. Looked up from germline, CDR1 is SGHNT and CDR2 is YENEEA. V was pared by 4 bases and J by 8 bases, with 8 bases of the junction left unmatched. The CDR3 DNA follows: TGTGCCAGCAGCTCCTACCGGGACAGGGACGGCTACACCTTC. Protein sequence: CASSSYRDRDGYTF.

This chain joins TRBV18 and TRBJ1-1; D call uncertain. The V gene's germline CDR1 is KGHSH and CDR2 LQKENI. The V gene lost 5 bases and the J gene lost 4 bases, with 14 bases spanning the gap. This CDR3 comprises 14 residues. CDR3 amino acids: CASSSTETSTEAFF. For the CDR3, the DNA is TGTGCCAGCTCATCTACTGAGACAAGCACTGAAGCTTTCTTT.

The chain joins TRBV19 to TRBJ1-6, with D maybe TRBD1 (5 bases). This CDR3 has 15 residues. Germline V lookup: CDR1 LNHDA, CDR2 SQIVND (reference sequence). The V end was cut by 3 bases, the J end by 5 bases, with 11 bases between. The CDR3 spells CASSIYSGNNSPLHF. The DNA of the CDR3 is TGTGCCAGTAGTATCTATTCAGGGAATAATTCACCCCTCCACTTT.

This clone is a singleton in its sample. This chain connects TRBV18 to TRBJ2-4; 15 bases map to TRBD2. V lost 3 bases, J lost 1 base, and 10 bases stayed unmatched. The CDR3 extends over 20 amino acids. Germline CDR1 reads KGHSH; CDR2 reads LQKENI. The CDR3 DNA is TGTGCCAGCTCACCGACCCGGACTAGCGGGAGGGGTGTGGCCAAAAACATTCAGTACTTC. Its translation: CASSPTRTSGRGVAKNIQYF.

This chain uses TRBV7-2 with TRBJ2-7; 8 bases are a match to TRBD1. The V gene's germline CDR1 is SGHTA and CDR2 FQGNSA. The junction had 8 bases not matched to a gene; V was cut back by 1 base and J by 6 bases. The CDR3 runs 15 residues. Here the CDR3 DNA reads TGTGCCAGCAGCTTAGGAATAGGAACAGGGGGCGAGCAGTACTTC. Protein product: CASSLGIGTGGEQYF. The full variable domain, completed using reference TRBV7-2 and TRBJ2-7, is GAGVSQSPSNKVTEKGKDVELRCDPISGHTALYWYRQSLGQGLEFLIYFQGNSAPDKSGLPSDRFSAERTGGSVSTLTIQRTQQEDSAVYLCASSLGIGTGGEQYFGPGTRLTVT.

In this sample, this clone turned up once. This rearrangement joins TRBV11-2 to TRBJ2-1; the match to TRBD2 covers 12 bases. V lost 1 base, J lost 8 bases, and 6 bases stayed unmatched. CDR1 and CDR2 (germline): SGHAT, FQNNGV. The CDR3 has 16 amino acids. In DNA, the CDR3 is TGTGCCAGCAGCTTAGTCCTAGCGGGAGGGTTTGATGAGCAGTTCTTC. This codes for CASSLVLAGGFDEQFF.